This record covers a single T cell receptor (beta chain). The antigen remains unidentified. Profiled with immunoSEQ multiplex PCR; TCRdb holds only in-frame clones, not every one. The sample holds some 180,000 clones, 91% seen once. The sample comes from a study of T cell responses to AZD1222 COVID-19 vaccine. Study-wide findings and caveats: Dominant CD4 TCR responses targeted spike regions 160-218 and 743-854.

V was cut by 6 bases and J by 8 bases, with 13 bases left in between. CDR3 size: 11 residues. Germline CDR1 reads DFQATT; CDR2 reads SNEGSKA (reference sequence). The chain has TRBV20-1 and TRBJ1-2, with D perhaps matching TRBD1 (5 bases). This receptor was identified in an adult who received the AZD1222 COVID-19 vaccine. This sample comprised peripheral blood, obtained 28 days after the second AZD1222 dose. The CDR3 coding sequence is TGCAGTGCGTTGTTAGGGGTCGGCTACACCTTC. Residues: CSALLGVGYTF.